The 8 T cell receptor beta chains listed next were all sequenced from one sample in a study of cytomegalovirus exposure and HLA in healthy donors. The PCR contained 60 Vbeta and 13 Jbeta primers. Sequencing used immunoSEQ multiplex PCR; TCRdb keeps in-frame clones, though not all of them. This table holds more than 120,000 clones, over 80% found once. The sample comprised PBMCs. These receptor sequences come from a woman aged 25 to 39 in good health and CMV-seronegative.

The rearrangement joins TRBV21-1 to TRBJ2-1; whether TRBD1, the table's D call, matches the DNA was not checked. TRBV21-1 is designated a pseudogene. This CDR3 has 15 residues. CDR3 nucleotide sequence: TGTGCCAGCAGCACTAAGGGAACAGGGACGCATGAGCAGTTCTTC. It is translated as CASSTKGTGTHEQFF.

The genes are TRBV7-9 and TRBJ1-1; 8 nucleotides agree with TRBD1. Per the germline V gene, CDR1 is SEHNR and CDR2 is FQNEAQ (reference sequence). V was pared by 4 bases and J by 3 bases, with 16 bases of the junction left unmatched. The CDR3 contains 18 residues. CDR3: CASSSDRGIGTYDTEAFF. For the CDR3, the DNA is TGTGCCAGCAGCTCCGACAGGGGAATCGGGACGTACGACACTGAAGCTTTCTTT.

This chain joins TRBV2 and TRBJ1-4; TRBD1 matches 8 bases. The V gene's germline CDR1 is SNHLY and CDR2 FYNNEI. The V and J ends lost 6 bases and 4 bases, in that order; junction bases with no gene match: 4. This CDR3 region has 14 residues. CDR3 region: CASRQGQVNEKLFF. In nucleotides, the CDR3 is TGTGCCAGCAGGCAGGGACAGGTTAATGAAAAACTGTTTTTT.

The rearrangement uses TRBV7-3 and TRBJ2-2, with 8 bases that match TRBD1. V shed 0 bases, J shed 5 bases, and the junction held 5 bases outside the gene matches. This CDR3 region has 16 residues. CDR1 and CDR2 from the germline V gene are SGHTA and FQGTGA. The CDR3 sequence: CASSLTQGAQTGELFF. CDR3 in DNA: TGTGCCAGCAGCTTAACTCAGGGGGCGCAAACCGGGGAGCTGTTTTTT.

As for this clone: Other DNA sequences in this specimen translate into the identical CDR3. This CDR3 reads CASSFRTSTDTQYF. The CDR3 nucleotides read TGTGCCAGCAGTTTTCGGACATCCACAGATACGCAGTATTTT. The chain carries TRBV28 and TRBJ2-3; D may be TRBD1 (5 bases). The CDR3 spans 14 residues. Trimming left V 3 bases short and J 2 bases short, with 9 bases between. Germline V gene sequence: CDR1 MDHEN, CDR2 SYDVKM.

This chain connects TRBV7-2 to TRBJ1-6; 7 bases match TRBD1. This CDR3 contains 16 residues. Germline lookup yields CDR1 SGHTA and CDR2 FQGNSA. Trimming removed 5 bases from V and 3 bases from J; junction bases left unmatched: 7. The CDR3 DNA follows: TGTGCCAGCAGCCAAACTGGACAGGTCTATAATTCACCCCTCCACTTT. Protein product: CASSQTGQVYNSPLHF. The full variable domain, its missing parts supplied by reference TRBV7-2 and TRBJ1-6, is GAGVSQSPSNKVTEKGKDVELRCDPISGHTALYWYRQSLGQGLEFLIYFQGNSAPDKSGLPSDRFSAERTGGSVSTLTIQRTQQEDSAVYLCASSQTGQVYNSPLHFGNGTRLTVT.

This rearrangement joins TRBV27 to TRBJ2-3; TRBD2 matches 7 bases. The germline V gene encodes CDR1 MNHEY and CDR2 SMNVEV (reference sequence). The J segment lost 8 bases and the V segment lost 3 bases, leaving 14 bases of the junction unmatched. The CDR3 has 16 residues. Here the CDR3 reads CASSFGLAEPIGTQYF. The CDR3 nucleotides read TGTGCCAGCAGTTTCGGTCTAGCGGAACCTATTGGTACGCAGTATTTT.

The V gene is TRBV10-2, the J gene TRBJ2-2, with 12 bases that match TRBD2. The J segment lost 4 bases and the V segment lost 8 bases, leaving 14 bases of the junction unmatched. Germline values: CDR1 WSHSY, CDR2 SAAADI. The CDR3 is 18 amino acids. The CDR3 coding sequence is TGCGCCAGCGCCTCAGCGCTAGCGGGGGGGCAGACCACCGGGGAGCTGTTTTTT. Its protein product is CASASALAGGQTTGELFF.